A single sample gave rise to the 9 T cell receptor beta chains below, sequenced in a study of stem cell transplantation in POMP-related autoinflammatory disease. Repertoires were generated with immunoSEQ multiplex PCR, while TCRdb's copy carries only in-frame clones and drops some. Of about 2,100 clones listed, approximately 87% were seen once; the top ten hold around 20%. The sample was Tregs from PBMCs, taken before stem cell transplantation. The receptors here all came from a human donor with POMP-related autoinflammation and immune dysregulation (PRAID).

The chain joins TRBV12-2 to TRBJ1-1. TRBV12-2 is a listed pseudogene. This CDR3 has 17 amino acids. The CDR3 sequence is CASRFSWGRFGNTEAFF. As DNA, the CDR3 is TGTGCAAGTCGCTTCTCATGGGGGAGGTTCGGGAACACTGAAGCTTTCTTT.

CDR3 coding DNA: TGCGCCAGCAGCCTTAGACAGGGTAAGGATCAGCCCCAGCATTTT. Protein sequence: CASSLRQGKDQPQHF. The chain employs TRBV4-1 and TRBJ1-5; 7 bases match TRBD1. Germline lookup yields CDR1 MGHRA and CDR2 YSYEKL. The CDR3 loop spans 15 amino acids. With 4 bases clipped from V and 5 bases from J, the junction kept 8 bases outside the gene matches.

This chain uses TRBV28 with TRBJ2-7; maybe TRBD1 (5 bases). V lost 1 base and J 0 bases, leaving 13 bases between the germline ends. CDR1 MDHEN and CDR2 SYDVKM come from the germline V gene. There are 16 residues in the CDR3. The CDR3 region has the DNA TGTGCCAGCAGTTTATCCAGGGTATGGAGCTCCTACGAGCAGTACTTC. Protein product: CASSLSRVWSSYEQYF.

The chain couples TRBV10-3 to TRBJ2-2; tentatively, D is TRBD1 (6 bases). V was pared by 10 bases and J by 1 base, with 13 bases between. Germline CDR1 is ENHRY and CDR2 is SYGVKD. CDR3 length: 14 residues. CDR3 sequence reads: CATQPTGNTGELFF. The CDR3 DNA follows: TGTGCCACCCAGCCGACAGGGAACACCGGGGAGCTGTTTTTT.

The chain is built from TRBV28 and TRBJ2-2; a weak D match, TRBD1 (6 bases). Germline CDR1 reads MDHEN; CDR2 reads SYDVKM. CDR3 length equals 14 residues. The V and J ends lost 6 bases and 5 bases respectively, with 13 bases between them. The CDR3 loop is CASRQQGNTGELFF. For the CDR3, the DNA is TGTGCCAGCAGACAGCAGGGGAATACCGGGGAGCTGTTTTTT.

This clone was counted a single time. The V call is TRBV7-9, the J call TRBJ2-3, with D possibly TRBD1 on 5 matching bases. The V and J ends lost 3 bases and 2 bases respectively, with 12 bases between them. The CDR3 length is 15 residues. In germline, CDR1 is SEHNR, CDR2 FQNEAQ (reference sequence). CDR3 sequence: CASSFRAGITDTQYF. The CDR3 coding sequence is TGTGCCAGCAGCTTTCGGGCAGGGATCACAGATACGCAGTATTTT.

This clone was observed once. This chain uses TRBV7-8 with TRBJ2-1, with 7 positions matching TRBD2. The length of the CDR3 is 13 residues. Germline CDR1 SGHVS, CDR2 FQNEAQ. Trimming cost V 7 bases and J 4 bases; bases outside gene matches: 4. CDR3 DNA sequence: TGTGCCAGCACGGCGGGAGCTTACAATGAGCAGTTCTTC. It translates to CASTAGAYNEQFF.

The chain joins TRBV5-1 to TRBJ2-1; 7 positions match TRBD1. CDR3 length: 13 residues. Germline V gene lookup returns CDR1 SGHRS and CDR2 YFSETQ. The trim removed 5 bases at V and 6 bases at J, leaving 5 bases unmatched. As DNA, the CDR3 is TGCGCCAGCAGTAGACAGGGCACCAATGAGCAGTTCTTC. Translating it yields CASSRQGTNEQFF.

The chain joins TRBV7-2 to TRBJ1-5; D is perhaps TRBD1 (6 bases). The CDR3 length is 17 residues. CDR1 and CDR2 (germline): SGHTA, FQGNSA. Trimming took 1 base from V and 1 from J, leaving 14 bases between them. In DNA, the CDR3 is TGTGCCAGCAGCTTAGTGGGATCAGACAGGAGCAATCAGCCCCAGCATTTT. Protein product: CASSLVGSDRSNQPQHF.